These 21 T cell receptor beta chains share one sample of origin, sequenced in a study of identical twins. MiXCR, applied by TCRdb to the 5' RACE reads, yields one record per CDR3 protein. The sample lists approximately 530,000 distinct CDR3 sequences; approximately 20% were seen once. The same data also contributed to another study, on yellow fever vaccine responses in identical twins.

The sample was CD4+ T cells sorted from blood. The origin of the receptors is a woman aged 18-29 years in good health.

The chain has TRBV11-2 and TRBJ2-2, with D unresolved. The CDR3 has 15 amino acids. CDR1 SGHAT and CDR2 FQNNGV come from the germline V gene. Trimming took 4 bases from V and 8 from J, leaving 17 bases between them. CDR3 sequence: CASSSQGSTWGELFF. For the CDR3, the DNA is TGTGCCAGCAGCTCCCAAGGATCTACTTGGGGGGAGCTGTTTTTT.

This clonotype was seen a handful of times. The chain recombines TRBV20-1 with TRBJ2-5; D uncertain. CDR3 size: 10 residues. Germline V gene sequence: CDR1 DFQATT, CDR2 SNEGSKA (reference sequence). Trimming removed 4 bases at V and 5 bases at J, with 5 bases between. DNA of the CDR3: TGCAGTGCTAAGGCGGAGACCCAGTACTTC. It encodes CSAKAETQYF.

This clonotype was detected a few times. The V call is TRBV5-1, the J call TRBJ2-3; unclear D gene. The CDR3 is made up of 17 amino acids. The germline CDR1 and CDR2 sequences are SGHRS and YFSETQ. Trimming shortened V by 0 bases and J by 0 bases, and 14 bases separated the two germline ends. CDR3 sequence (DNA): TGCGCCAGCAGCTTGGCCGGAACGGTCACTAGCACAGATACGCAGTATTTT. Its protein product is CASSLAGTVTSTDTQYF.

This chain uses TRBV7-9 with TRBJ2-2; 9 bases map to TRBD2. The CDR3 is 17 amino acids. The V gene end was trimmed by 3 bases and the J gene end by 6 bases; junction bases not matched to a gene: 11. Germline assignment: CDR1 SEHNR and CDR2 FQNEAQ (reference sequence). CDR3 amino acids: CASSFAALAGLAGELFF. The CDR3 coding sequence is TGTGCCAGCAGCTTTGCCGCGCTAGCGGGACTAGCCGGGGAGCTGTTTTTT.

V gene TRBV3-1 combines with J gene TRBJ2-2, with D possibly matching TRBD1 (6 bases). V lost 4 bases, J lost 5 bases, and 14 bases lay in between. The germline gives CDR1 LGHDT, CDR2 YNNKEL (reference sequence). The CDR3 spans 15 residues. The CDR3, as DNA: TGTGCCAGCAGCCGAGTACAGGGAGTGACCGGGGAGCTGTTTTTT. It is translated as CASSRVQGVTGELFF.

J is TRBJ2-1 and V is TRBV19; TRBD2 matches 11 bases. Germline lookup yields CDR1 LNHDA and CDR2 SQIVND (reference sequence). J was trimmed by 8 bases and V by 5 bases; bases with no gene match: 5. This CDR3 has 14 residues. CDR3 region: CASSETSGADEQFF. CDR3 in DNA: TGTGCCAGTAGTGAGACTAGCGGGGCCGATGAGCAGTTCTTC.

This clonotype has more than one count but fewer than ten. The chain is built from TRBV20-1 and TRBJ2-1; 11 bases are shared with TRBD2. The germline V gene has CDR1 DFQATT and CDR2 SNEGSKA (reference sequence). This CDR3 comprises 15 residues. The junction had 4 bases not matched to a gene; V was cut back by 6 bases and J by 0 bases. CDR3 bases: TGCAGTGCCAGGGGGACTAGCGGCTCCTACAATGAGCAGTTCTTC. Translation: CSARGTSGSYNEQFF.

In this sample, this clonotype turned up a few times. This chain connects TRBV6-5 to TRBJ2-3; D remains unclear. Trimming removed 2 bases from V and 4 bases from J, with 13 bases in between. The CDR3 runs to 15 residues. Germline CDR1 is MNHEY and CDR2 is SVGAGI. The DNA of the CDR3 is TGTGCCAGCAGTTACGGCCTCTGGAGTGCAGATACGCAGTATTTT. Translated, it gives CASSYGLWSADTQYF.

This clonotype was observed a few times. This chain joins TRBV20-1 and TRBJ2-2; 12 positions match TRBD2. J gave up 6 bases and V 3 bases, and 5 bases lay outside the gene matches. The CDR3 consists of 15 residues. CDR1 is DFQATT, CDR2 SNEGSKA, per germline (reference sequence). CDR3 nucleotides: TGCAGTGCTAGTCAGACTAGCGGGAGTTCCGGGGAGCTGTTTTTT. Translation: CSASQTSGSSGELFF.

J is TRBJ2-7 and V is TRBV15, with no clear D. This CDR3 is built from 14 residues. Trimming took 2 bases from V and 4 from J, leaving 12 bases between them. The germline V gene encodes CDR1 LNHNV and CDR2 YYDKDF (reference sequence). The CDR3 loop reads CATSRKGIQYEQYF. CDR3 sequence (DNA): TGTGCCACCAGCAGAAAGGGTATTCAATACGAGCAGTACTTC.

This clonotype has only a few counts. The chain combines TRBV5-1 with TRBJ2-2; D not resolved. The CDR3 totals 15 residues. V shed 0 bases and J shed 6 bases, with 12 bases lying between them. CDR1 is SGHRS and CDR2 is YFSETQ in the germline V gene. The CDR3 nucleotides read TGCGCCAGCAGCTTGGGGGTTGAAGGAGCCGGGGAGCTGTTTTTT. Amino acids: CASSLGVEGAGELFF. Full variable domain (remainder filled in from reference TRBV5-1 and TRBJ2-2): KAGVTQTPRYLIKTRGQQVTLSCSPISGHRSVSWYQQTPGQGLQFLFEYFSETQRNKGNFPGRFSGRQFSNSRSEMNVSTLELGDSALYLCASSLGVEGAGELFFGEGSRLTVL.

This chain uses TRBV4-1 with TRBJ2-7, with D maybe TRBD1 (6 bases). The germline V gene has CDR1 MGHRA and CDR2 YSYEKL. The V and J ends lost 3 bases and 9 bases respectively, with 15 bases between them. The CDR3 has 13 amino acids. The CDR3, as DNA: TGCGCCAGCAGCCAGGATGACAGGATCGGGCAGTACTTC. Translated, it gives CASSQDDRIGQYF.

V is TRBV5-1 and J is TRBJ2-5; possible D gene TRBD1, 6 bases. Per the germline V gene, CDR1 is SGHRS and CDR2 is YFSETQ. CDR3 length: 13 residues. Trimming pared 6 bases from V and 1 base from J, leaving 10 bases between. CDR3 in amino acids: CASNTGFQETQYF. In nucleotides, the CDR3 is TGCGCCAGCAATACAGGGTTCCAAGAGACCCAGTACTTC.

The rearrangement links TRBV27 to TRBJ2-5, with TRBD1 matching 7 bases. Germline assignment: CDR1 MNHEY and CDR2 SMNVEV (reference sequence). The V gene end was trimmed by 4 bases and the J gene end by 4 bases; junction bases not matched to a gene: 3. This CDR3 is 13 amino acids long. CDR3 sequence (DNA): TGTGCCAGCAGTTACAGGGGTGGAGAGACCCAGTACTTC. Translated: CASSYRGGETQYF.

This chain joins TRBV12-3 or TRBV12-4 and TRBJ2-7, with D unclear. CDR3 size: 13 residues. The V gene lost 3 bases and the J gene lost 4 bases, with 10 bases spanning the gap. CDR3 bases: TGTGCCAGCAGTTTGTTGTCGCGGTACGAGCAGTACTTC. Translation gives CASSLLSRYEQYF.

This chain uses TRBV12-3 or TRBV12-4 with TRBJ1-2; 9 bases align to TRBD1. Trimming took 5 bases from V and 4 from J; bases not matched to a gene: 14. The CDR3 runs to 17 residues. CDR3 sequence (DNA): TGTGCCAGCAGTCCGGGGACAGGGTCCGCATTTGGCTATGGCTACACCTTC. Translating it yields CASSPGTGSAFGYGYTF.

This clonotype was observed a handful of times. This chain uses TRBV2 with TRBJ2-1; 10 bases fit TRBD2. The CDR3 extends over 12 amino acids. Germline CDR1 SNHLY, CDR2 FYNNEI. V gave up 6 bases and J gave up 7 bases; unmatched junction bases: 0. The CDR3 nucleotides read TGTGCCAGCAGGGGACTAGCGAATGAGCAGTTCTTC. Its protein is CASRGLANEQFF. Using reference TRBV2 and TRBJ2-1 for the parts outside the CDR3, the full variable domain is EPEVTQTPSHQVTQMGQEVILRCVPISNHLYFYWYRQILGQKVEFLVSFYNNEISEKSEIFDDQFSVERPDGSNFTLKIRSTKLEDSAMYFCASRGLANEQFFGPGTRLTVL.

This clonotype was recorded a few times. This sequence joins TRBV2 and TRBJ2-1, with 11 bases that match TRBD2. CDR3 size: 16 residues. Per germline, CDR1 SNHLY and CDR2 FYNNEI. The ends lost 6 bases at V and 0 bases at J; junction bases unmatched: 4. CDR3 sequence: CASRDSGRVSYNEQFF. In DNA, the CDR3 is TGTGCCAGCAGGGATAGCGGGAGGGTCTCCTACAATGAGCAGTTCTTC.

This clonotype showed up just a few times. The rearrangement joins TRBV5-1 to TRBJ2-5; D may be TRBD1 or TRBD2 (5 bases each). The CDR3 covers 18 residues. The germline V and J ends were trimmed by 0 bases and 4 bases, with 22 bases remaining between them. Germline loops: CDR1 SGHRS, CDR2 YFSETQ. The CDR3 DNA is TGCGCCAGCAGCTTGGTATCCGGGGCTCCATTCGGCGGAGAGACCCAGTACTTC. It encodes CASSLVSGAPFGGETQYF. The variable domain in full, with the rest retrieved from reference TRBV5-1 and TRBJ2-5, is KAGVTQTPRYLIKTRGQQVTLSCSPISGHRSVSWYQQTPGQGLQFLFEYFSETQRNKGNFPGRFSGRQFSNSRSEMNVSTLELGDSALYLCASSLVSGAPFGGETQYFGPGTRLLVL.

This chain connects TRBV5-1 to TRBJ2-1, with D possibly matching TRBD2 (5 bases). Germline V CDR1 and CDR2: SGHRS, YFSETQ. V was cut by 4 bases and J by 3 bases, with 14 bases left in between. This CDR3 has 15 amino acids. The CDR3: CASSPPDWYYNEQFF. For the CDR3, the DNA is TGCGCCAGCAGCCCACCGGACTGGTACTACAATGAGCAGTTCTTC. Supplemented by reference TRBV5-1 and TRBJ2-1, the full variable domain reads KAGVTQTPRYLIKTRGQQVTLSCSPISGHRSVSWYQQTPGQGLQFLFEYFSETQRNKGNFPGRFSGRQFSNSRSEMNVSTLELGDSALYLCASSPPDWYYNEQFFGPGTRLTVL.

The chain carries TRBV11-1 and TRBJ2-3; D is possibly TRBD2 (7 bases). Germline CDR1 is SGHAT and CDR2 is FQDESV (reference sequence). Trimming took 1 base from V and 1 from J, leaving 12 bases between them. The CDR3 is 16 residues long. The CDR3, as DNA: TGTGCCAGCAGCTTAGGCGGCGGGGGCCGCACAGATACGCAGTATTTT. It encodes CASSLGGGGRTDTQYF.